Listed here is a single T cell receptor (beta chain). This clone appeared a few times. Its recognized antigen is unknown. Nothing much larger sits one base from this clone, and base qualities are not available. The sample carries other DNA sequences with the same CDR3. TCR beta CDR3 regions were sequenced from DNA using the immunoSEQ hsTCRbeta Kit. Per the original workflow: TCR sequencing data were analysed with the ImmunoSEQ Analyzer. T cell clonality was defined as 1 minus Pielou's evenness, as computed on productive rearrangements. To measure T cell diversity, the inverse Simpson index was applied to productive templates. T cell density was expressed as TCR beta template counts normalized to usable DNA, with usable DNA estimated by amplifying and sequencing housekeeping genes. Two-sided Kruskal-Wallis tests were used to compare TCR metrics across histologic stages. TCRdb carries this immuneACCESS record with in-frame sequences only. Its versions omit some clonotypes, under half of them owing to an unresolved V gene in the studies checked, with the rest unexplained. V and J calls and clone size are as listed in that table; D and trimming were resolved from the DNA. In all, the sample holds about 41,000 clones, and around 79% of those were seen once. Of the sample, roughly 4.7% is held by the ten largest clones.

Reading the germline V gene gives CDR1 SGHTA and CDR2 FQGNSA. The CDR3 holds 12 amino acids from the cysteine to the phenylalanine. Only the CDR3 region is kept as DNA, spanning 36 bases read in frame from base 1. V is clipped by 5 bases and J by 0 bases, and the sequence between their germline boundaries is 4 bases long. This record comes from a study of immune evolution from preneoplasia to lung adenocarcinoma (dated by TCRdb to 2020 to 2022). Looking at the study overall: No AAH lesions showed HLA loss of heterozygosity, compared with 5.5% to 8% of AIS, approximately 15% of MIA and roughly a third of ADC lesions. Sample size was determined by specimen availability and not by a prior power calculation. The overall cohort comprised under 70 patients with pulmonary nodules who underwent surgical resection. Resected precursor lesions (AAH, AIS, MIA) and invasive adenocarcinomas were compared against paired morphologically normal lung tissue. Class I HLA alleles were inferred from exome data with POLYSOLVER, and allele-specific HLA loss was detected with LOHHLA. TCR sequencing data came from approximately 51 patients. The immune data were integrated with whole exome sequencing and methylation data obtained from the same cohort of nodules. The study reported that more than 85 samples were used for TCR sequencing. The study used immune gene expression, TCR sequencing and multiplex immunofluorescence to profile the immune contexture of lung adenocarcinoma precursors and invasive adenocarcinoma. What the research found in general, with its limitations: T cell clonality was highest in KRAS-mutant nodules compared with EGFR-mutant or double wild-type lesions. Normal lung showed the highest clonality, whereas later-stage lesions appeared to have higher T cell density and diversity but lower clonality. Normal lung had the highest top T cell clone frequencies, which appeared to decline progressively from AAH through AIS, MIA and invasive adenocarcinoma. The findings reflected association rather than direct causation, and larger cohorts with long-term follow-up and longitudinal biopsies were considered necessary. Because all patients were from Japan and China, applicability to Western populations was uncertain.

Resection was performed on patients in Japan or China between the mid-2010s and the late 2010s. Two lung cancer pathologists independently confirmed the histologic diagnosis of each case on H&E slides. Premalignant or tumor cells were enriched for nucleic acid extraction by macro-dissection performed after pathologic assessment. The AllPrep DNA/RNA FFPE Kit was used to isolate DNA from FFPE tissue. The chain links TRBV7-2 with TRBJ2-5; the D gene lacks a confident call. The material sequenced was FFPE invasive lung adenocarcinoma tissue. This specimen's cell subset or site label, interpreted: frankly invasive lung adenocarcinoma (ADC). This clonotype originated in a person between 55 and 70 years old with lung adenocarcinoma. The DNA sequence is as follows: TGTGCCAGCAGCCCGTACCAAGAGACCCAGTACTTC. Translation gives CASSPYQETQYF. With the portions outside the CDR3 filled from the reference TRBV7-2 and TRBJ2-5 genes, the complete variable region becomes GAGVSQSPSNKVTEKGKDVELRCDPISGHTALYWYRQSLGQGLEFLIYFQGNSAPDKSGLPSDRFSAERTGGSVSTLTIQRTQQEDSAVYLCASSPYQETQYFGPGTRLLVL.